This T cell receptor beta chain was recorded in a study of blood T cell repertoires in COVID-19. About the study: Acute-phase and convalescent COVID-19 samples originated in the United States, Italy and Spain. T cells, B-cell-depleted T cells, or PBMCs provided the cDNA or gDNA that served as material.

The CDR3 is made up of 15 amino acids. Trimming took 6 bases from V and 5 from J, leaving 17 bases between them. CDR1 is SGDLS and CDR2 is YYNGEE in the germline V gene. Original handling: Researchers report that nucleated cell counts were estimated from reference gene primer amplification. Produced via immunoSEQ multiplex PCR; TCRdb's table is partial and in-frame only. D and trimming come from the DNA, and the V and J calls and clone size come from that table. This table holds a few hundred thousand clones, about 91% found once. Material: peripheral blood. This clonotype was obtained from a woman aged 45-59 years with COVID-19, enrolled during active disease. This chain connects TRBV9 to TRBJ1-4; tentative D call: TRBD1 (5 bases). The CDR3 protein is CASTPGGNENEKLFF. The CDR3 region has the DNA TGTGCCAGCACCCCCGGGGGGAATGAAAATGAAAAACTGTTTTTT.